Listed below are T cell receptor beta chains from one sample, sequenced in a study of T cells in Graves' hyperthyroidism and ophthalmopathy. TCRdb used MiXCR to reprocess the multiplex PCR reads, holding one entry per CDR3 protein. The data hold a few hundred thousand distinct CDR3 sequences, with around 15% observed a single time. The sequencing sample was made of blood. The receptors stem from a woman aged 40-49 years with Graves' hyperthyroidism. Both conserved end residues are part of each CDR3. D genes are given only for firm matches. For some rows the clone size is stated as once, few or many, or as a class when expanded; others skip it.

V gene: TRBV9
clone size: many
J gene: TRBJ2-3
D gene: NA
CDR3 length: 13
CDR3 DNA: TGTGCCAGCGCCCGGTGGGACCCAGATACGCAGTATTTT
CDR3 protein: CASARWDPDTQYF

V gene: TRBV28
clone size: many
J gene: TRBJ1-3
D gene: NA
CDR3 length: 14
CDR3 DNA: TGTGCCAGCAGTTTAACCTTCCCTGGAAACACCATATATTTT
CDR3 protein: CASSLTFPGNTIYF

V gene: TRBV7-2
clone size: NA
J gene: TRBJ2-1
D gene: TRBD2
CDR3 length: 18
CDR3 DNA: TGTGCCGGCAGCTTATACGTCAGAAGCGGGAGGGCCCGCCATGAGCAGTTCTTC
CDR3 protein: CAGSLYVRSGRARHEQFF

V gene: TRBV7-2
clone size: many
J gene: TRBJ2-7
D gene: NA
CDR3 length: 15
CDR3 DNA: TGTGCCAGCAGGGCATCATTTCGGGGAATCTACGAGCAGTACTTC
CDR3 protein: CASRASFRGIYEQYF

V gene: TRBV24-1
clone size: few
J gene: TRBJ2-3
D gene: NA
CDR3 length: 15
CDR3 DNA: TGTGCCACCAGTGACCCTGGACAGATCACAGATACGCAGTATTTT
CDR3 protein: CATSDPGQITDTQYF

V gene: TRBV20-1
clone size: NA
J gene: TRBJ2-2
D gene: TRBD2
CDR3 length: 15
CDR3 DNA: TGCAATGCTAGGACTAGCGGGAGGAAAATCGGGGAGCTGTTTTTT
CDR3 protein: CNARTSGRKIGELFF

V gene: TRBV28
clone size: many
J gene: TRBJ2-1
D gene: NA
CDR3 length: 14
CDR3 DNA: TGTGCCAGCAGTTTGGACCCTAGTCGGAATGAGCAGTTCTTC
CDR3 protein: CASSLDPSRNEQFF

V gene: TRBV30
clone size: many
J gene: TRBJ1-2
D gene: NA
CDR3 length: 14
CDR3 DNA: TGTGCCTGGAGTGTTGCGGGGATTAACTATGGCTACACCTTC
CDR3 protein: CAWSVAGINYGYTF

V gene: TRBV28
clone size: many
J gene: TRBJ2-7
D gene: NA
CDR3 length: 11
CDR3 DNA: TGTGCCAGCGGGGAGTTCTACGAGCAGTACTTC
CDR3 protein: CASGEFYEQYF

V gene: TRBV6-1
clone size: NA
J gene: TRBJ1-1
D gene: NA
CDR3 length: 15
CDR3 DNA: TGTGCCAGCAGTGCACGGGACACCATGAACACTGAAGCTTTCTTT
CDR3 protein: CASSARDTMNTEAFF

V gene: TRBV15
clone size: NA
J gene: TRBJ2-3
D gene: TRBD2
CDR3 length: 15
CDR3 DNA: TGTGCCACCAGCAGGTGGAGGACTAGCGGAGATACGCAGTATTTT
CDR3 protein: CATSRWRTSGDTQYF

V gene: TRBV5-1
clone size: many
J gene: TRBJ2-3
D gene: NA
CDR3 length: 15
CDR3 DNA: TGCGCCAGCAGGGTTGAGGCTCGGGAGTCAGATACGCAGTATTTT
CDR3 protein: CASRVEARESDTQYF

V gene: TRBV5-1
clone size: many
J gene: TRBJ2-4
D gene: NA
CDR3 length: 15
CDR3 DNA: TGCGCCAGCAGCTTGGGCACGGTAGCCAAAAACATTCAGTACTTC
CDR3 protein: CASSLGTVAKNIQYF

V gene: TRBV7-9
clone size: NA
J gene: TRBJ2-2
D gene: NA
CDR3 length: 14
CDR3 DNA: TGTGCCAGCAGCTCGGACAGCTACACCGGGGAGCTGTTTTTT
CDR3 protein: CASSSDSYTGELFF

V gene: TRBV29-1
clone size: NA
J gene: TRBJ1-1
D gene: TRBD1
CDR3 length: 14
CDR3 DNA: TGCAGCGTTGAAGATAAACGGACAGGGGTTTCAGCTTTCTTT
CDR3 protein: CSVEDKRTGVSAFF

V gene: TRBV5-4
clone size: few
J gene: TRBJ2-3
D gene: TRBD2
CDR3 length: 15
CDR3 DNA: TGTGCCAGCAGCTTGGACGCGGGAGCGACAGATACGCAGTATTTT
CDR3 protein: CASSLDAGATDTQYF

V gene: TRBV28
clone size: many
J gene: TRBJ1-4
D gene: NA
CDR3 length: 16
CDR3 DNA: TGTGCCAGCAGTTTACTATTAACGGGAGGGGCTGAAAAACTGTTTTTT
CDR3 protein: CASSLLLTGGAEKLFF

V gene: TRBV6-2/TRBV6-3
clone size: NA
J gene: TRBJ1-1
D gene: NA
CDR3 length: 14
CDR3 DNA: TGTGCCAGCAGTGTTGGGGGGGCTGGCACTGAAGCTTTCTTT
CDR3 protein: CASSVGGAGTEAFF

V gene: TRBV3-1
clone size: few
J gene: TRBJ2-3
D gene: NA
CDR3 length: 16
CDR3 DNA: TGTGCCAGCAGCAAAAACAGGGGAGGCGGCACAGATACGCAGTATTTT
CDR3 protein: CASSKNRGGGTDTQYF

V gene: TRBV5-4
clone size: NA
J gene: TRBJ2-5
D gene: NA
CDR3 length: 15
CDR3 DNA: TGTGCCAGCAGCTTGGCGGCGACAGTCCAAGAGACCCAGTACTTC
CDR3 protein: CASSLAATVQETQYF

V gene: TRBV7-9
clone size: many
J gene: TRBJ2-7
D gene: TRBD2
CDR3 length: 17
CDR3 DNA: TGTGCCAGCAGCTTATCGACTAGCGGGTTACACTCCTACGAGCAGTACTTC
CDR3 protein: CASSLSTSGLHSYEQYF

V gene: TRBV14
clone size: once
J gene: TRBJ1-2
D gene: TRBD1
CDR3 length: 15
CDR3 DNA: TGTGCCAGCAGCGATCAACGGGGACAGGGGTATGGCTACACCTTC
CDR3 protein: CASSDQRGQGYGYTF

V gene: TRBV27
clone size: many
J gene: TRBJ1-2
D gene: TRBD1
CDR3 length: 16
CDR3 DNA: TGTGCCAGCAGTTACTATCCGGGACAGGGGGCTGGTGGCTACACCTTC
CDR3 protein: CASSYYPGQGAGGYTF

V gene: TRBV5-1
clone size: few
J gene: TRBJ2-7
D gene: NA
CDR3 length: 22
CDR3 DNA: TGCGCCAGCAGCTTGGTTCCCAGGGCAGGGGTCGGCGGGAGAAGTGTACCCTACGAGCAGTACTTC
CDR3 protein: CASSLVPRAGVGGRSVPYEQYF

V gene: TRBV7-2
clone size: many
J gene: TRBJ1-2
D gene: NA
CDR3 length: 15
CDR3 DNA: TGTGCCAGCACTACTACCGGGGGGCTTAACTATGGCTACACCTTC
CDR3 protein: CASTTTGGLNYGYTF

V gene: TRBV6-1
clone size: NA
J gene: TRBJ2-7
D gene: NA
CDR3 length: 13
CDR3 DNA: TGTGCCAGCAGTGGAGAGCACTGGGGCGAGCAGTACTTC
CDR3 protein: CASSGEHWGEQYF

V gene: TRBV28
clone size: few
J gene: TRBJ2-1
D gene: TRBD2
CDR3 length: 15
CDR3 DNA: TGTGCCAGCAGTCGAGCGGGACCGGCCTACAATGAGCAGTTCTTC
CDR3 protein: CASSRAGPAYNEQFF

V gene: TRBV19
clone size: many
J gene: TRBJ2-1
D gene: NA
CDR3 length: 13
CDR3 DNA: TGTGCCAGTAGTATAGTTAGCGGCAATGAGCAGTTCTTC
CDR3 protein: CASSIVSGNEQFF

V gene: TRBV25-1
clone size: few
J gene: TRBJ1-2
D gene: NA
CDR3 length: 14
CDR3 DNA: TGTGCCAGCAGCCCCCTTGAGCCTAACTATGGCTACACCTTC
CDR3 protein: CASSPLEPNYGYTF

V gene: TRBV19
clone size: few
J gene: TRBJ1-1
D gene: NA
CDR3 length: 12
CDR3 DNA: TGTGCCAGTAGTAGCAGTATTTTCGAAGCTTTCTTT
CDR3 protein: CASSSSIFEAFF

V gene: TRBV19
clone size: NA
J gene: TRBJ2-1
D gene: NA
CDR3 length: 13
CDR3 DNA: TGTGCCAGTAGTATAAAGGGCTACAATGAGCAGTTCTTC
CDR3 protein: CASSIKGYNEQFF

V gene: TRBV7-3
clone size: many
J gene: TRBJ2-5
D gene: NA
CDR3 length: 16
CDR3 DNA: TGTGCCAGCAGCTTAACGGGATACCTCGCCCAAGAGACCCAGTACTTC
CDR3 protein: CASSLTGYLAQETQYF

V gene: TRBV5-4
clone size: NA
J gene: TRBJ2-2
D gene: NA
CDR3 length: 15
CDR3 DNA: TGTGCCAGCAGCTTGGAATCTACGAACACCGGGGAGCTGTTTTTT
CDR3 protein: CASSLESTNTGELFF

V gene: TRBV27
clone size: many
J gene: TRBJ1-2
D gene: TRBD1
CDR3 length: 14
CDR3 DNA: TGTGCCAGCAGTCCACTAGACAGGGGATATGGCTACACCTTC
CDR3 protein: CASSPLDRGYGYTF

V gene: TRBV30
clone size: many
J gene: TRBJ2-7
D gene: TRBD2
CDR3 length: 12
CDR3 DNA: TGTGCCTGGAGTACTAGCGGCTACGAGCAGTACTTC
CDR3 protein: CAWSTSGYEQYF

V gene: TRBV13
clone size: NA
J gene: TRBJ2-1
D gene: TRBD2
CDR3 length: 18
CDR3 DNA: TGTGCCAGCAGCTTACCGGCGGGGGTAGCGGGAGTCTACAATGAGCAGTTCTTC
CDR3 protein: CASSLPAGVAGVYNEQFF

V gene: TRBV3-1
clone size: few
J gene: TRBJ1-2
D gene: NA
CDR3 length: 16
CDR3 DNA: TGTGCCAGCAGCCAAGGTCAGTTGGGGCAGAGCTATGGCTACACCTTC
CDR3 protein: CASSQGQLGQSYGYTF

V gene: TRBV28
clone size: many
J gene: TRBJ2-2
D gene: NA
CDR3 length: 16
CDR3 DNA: TGTGCCAGCAGTTTAAATAGGTTCGCGAACACCGGGGAGCTGTTTTTT
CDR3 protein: CASSLNRFANTGELFF

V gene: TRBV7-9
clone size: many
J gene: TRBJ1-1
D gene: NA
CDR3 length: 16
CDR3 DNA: TGTGCCAGCAGCCCCACTGGGGGCACGTGGAACACTGAAGCTTTCTTT
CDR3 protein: CASSPTGGTWNTEAFF

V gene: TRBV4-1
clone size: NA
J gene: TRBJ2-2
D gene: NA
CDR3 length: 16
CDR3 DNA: TGCGCCAGCAGCCAAGATGGGGGGGCCTTCACCGGGGAGCTGTTTTTT
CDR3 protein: CASSQDGGAFTGELFF

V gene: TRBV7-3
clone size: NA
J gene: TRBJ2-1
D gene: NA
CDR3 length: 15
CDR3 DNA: TGTGCCAGCAGCTTAATTGGGACTCTCTACAATGAGCAGTTCTTC
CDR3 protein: CASSLIGTLYNEQFF

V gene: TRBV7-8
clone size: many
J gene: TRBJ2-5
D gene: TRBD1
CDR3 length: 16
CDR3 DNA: TGTGCCAGCAGCTTAGCGGGGGACAGGGGGCGGGAGACCCAGTACTTC
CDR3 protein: CASSLAGDRGRETQYF